The TCR beta chain under discussion was sequenced for a study of early T cells in non-severe SARS-CoV-2 infection. Across the whole study: Bulk RNA from unsorted whole blood was sequenced; chains were unpaired.

This clonotype was recorded a few times. Separate cDNA molecules each had unique molecular identifiers attached to them. Using its own MiXCR run on the 5' RACE reads, TCRdb lists one record per CDR3 protein. The sample includes more than 80,000 distinct CDR3 sequences, roughly 15% of them seen just once. Germline V gene lookup returns CDR1 DFQATT and CDR2 SNEGSKA (reference sequence). V shed 3 bases, J shed 6 bases, and the junction held 4 bases outside the gene matches. The CDR3 totals 13 residues. This clonotype was sampled from an adult who was a healthcare worker with PCR-confirmed SARS-CoV-2 infection or an uninfected control (not recorded which). This rearrangement joins TRBV20-1 to TRBJ2-1, with 8 bases identical to TRBD2. The material sequenced was whole blood. DNA for the CDR3: TGCAGTGCTAGCCCCACTAGCGGCAATGAGCAGTTCTTC. It codes for CSASPTSGNEQFF.